This T cell receptor beta chain was sequenced in a study of blood T cell repertoires in COVID-19. Overall study context: COVID-19 samples collected from the United States, Italy and Spain covered acute and convalescent phases.

Generated by immunoSEQ multiplex PCR, the TCRdb table keeps only in-frame clones and is missing some. The sample lists over 200,000 clones, about 85% occurring once. V was clipped by 0 bases and J by 5 bases, with 15 bases between them. Germline V gene sequence: CDR1 SGDLS, CDR2 YYNGEE. CDR3 length equals 16 residues. This chain connects TRBV9 to TRBJ2-1; possibly TRBD1 for D (5 bases). This clonotype originated in a woman aged 18-29 years who had recovered from COVID-19. The sample consisted of peripheral blood. CDR3 sequence: CASSVDQPGFNNEQFF. CDR3 nucleotides: TGTGCCAGCAGCGTAGATCAGCCAGGGTTTAACAATGAGCAGTTCTTC.